The clone carrying this T cell receptor (beta chain) was counted once. The data were produced by immunoSEQ multiplex PCR, yet TCRdb's version contains in-frame clones alone and is incomplete. The table includes 150,000 or so clones, roughly 79% detected once. Trimming left V 9 bases short and J 7 bases short, with 12 bases between. Germline V lookup: CDR1 MNHEY, CDR2 SVGEGT. The length of the CDR3 is 11 residues. The data are from a study of blood T cell repertoires in COVID-19. The rearrangement links TRBV6-2 or TRBV6-3 to TRBJ2-5; D gene uncertain. The receptor comes from a woman aged 45 to 65 who had recovered from COVID-19. Specimen: PBMCs or T cells enriched from blood (not recorded which). As DNA, the CDR3 is TGTGCCAGTAGTACTCTCGGGACCCAGTACTTC. Its translation: CASSTLGTQYF.